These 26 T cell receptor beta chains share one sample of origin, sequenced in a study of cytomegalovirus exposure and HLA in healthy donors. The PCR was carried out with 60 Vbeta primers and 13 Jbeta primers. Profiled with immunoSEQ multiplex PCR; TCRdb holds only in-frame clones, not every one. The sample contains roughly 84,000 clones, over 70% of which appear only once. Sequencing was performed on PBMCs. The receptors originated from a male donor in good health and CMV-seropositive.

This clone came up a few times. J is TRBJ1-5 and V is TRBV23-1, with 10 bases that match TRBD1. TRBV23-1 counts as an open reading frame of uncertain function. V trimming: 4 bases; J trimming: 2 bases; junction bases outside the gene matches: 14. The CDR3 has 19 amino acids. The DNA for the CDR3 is TGCGCCAGCAGTCGGCAGGGACAGGGGCAATTTTTGGGCAATCAGCCCCAGCATTTT. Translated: CASSRQGQGQFLGNQPQHF.

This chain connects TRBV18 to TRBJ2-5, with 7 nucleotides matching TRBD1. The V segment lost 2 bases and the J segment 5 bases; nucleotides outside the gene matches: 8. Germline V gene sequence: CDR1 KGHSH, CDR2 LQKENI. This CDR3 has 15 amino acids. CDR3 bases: TGTGCCAGCTCACCAAGGACAGGCCCGGGGGAGACCCAGTACTTC. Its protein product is CASSPRTGPGETQYF.

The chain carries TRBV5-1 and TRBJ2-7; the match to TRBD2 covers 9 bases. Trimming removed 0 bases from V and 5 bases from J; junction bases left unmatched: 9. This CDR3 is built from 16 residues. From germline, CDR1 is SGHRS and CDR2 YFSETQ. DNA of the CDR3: TGCGCCAGCAGCTTGGCCCGCGGGAGGGCCAGCGACGAGCAGTACTTC. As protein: CASSLARGRASDEQYF.

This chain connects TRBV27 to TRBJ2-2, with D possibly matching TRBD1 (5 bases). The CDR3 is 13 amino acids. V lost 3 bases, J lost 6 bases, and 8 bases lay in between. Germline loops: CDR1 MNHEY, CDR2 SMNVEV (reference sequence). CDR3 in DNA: TGTGCCAGCAGTTTTCAGGGATCCGGGGAGCTGTTTTTT. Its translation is CASSFQGSGELFF.

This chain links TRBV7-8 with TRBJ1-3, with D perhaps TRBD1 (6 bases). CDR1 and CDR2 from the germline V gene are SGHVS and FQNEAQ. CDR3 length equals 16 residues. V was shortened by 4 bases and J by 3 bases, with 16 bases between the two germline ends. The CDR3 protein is CASSSPSGTLGNTIYF. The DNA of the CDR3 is TGTGCCAGCAGCTCCCCCAGCGGGACACTTGGAAACACCATATATTTT.

CDR3 protein: CASTDSSTNEKLFF. The DNA of the CDR3 is TGCGCCAGCACAGACTCCTCAACTAATGAAAAACTGTTTTTT. J is TRBJ1-4 and V is TRBV5-1; D unresolved. V lost 6 bases and J 0 bases, leaving 9 bases between the germline ends. CDR1 SGHRS and CDR2 YFSETQ come from the germline V gene. CDR3 length: 14 residues.

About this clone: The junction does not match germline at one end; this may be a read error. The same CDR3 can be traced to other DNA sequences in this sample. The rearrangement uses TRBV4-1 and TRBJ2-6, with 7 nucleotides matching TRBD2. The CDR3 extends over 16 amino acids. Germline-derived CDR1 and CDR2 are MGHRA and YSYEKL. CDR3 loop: CASSQESGTGANVLTF. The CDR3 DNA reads TGTGCCAGCAGCCAAGAAAGCGGGACTGGGGCCAACGTCCTGACTTTC.

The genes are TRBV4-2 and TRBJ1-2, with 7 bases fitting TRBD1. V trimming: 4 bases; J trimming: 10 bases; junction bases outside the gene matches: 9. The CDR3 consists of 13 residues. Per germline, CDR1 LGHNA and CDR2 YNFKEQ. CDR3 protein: CASSRGGTVFYTF. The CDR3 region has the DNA TGTGCCAGCAGCCGAGGGGGGACAGTGTTCTACACCTTC.

CDR3 in DNA: TGCGCCAGCAGCCCCGGGACAGATGGTTGTGGCTACACCTTC. This codes for CASSPGTDGCGYTF. The chain combines TRBV5-1 with TRBJ1-2; 7 bases align to TRBD1. The V gene's germline CDR1 is SGHRS and CDR2 YFSETQ. Trimming removed 4 bases from V and 7 bases from J; junction bases left unmatched: 10. This CDR3 comprises 14 residues.

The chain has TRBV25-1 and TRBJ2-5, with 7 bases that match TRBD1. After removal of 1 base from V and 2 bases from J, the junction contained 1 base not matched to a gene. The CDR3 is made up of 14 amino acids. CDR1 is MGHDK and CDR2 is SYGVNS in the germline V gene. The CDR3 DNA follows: TGTGCCAGCAGTGAATGGGGACAGCAAGAGACCCAGTACTTC. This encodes CASSEWGQQETQYF.

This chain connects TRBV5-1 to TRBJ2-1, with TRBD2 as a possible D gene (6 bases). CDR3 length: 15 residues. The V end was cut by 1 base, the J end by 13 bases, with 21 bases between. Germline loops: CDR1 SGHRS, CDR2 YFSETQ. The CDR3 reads CASSLTSGLYNGQFF. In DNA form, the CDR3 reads TGCGCCAGCAGCTTGACGAGCGGGTTGTACAATGGCCAGTTCTTC.

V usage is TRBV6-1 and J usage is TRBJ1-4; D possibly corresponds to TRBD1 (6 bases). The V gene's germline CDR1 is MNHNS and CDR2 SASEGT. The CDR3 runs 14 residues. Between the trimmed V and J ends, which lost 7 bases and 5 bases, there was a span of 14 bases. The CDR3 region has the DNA TGTGCCAGCACCCCGGGACATTCGAATGAAAAACTGTTTTTT. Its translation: CASTPGHSNEKLFF.

CDR3 in DNA: TGTGCCAGCAGCCAATTTCAGATTACAGCGGCTGGCTACACCTTC. Encoded protein: CASSQFQITAAGYTF. This chain uses TRBV16 with TRBJ1-2; D is undetermined. V was trimmed by 1 base and J by 7 bases, leaving 16 bases between them. The germline V gene encodes CDR1 KGHSY and CDR2 FQNENV. The CDR3 length is 15 residues.

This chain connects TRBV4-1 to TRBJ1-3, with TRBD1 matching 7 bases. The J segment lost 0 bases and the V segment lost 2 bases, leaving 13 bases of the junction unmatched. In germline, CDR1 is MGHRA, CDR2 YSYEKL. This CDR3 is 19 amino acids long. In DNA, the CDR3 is TGCGCCAGCAGCCAATTCACTACAGGGGCCCCACGCTCTGGAAACACCATATATTTT. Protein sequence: CASSQFTTGAPRSGNTIYF.

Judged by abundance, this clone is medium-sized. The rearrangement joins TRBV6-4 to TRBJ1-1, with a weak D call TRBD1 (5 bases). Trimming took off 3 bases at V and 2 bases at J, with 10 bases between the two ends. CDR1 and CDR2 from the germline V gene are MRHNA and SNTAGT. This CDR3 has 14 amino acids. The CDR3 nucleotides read TGTGCCAGCAGTGAAGAGACAGAAAACACTGAAGCTTTCTTT. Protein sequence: CASSEETENTEAFF.

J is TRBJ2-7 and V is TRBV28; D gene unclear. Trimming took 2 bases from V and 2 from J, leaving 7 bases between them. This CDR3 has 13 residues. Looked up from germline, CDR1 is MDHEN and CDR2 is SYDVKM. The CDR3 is CASSLTGPYEQYF. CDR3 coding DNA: TGTGCCAGCAGTTTAACGGGTCCCTACGAGCAGTACTTC.

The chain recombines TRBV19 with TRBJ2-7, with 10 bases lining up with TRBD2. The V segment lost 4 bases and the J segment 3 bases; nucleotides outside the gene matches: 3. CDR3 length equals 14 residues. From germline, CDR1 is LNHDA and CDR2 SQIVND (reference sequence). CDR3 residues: CASSTSGGFYEQYF. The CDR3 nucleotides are TGTGCCAGTAGTACTAGCGGGGGCTTCTACGAGCAGTACTTC.

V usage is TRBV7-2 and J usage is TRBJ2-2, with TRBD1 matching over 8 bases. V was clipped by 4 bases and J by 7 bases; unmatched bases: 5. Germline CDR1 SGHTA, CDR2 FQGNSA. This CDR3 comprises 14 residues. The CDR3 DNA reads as TGTGCCAGCAGCTCCCAGGGGGCGGGCGGGGAGCTGTTTTTT. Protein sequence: CASSSQGAGGELFF.

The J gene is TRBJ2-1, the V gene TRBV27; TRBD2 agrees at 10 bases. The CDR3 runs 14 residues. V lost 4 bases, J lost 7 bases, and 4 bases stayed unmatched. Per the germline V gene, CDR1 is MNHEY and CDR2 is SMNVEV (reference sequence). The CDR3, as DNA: TGTGCCAGCAGTTGGGTTAGCGGGGGGAATGAGCAGTTCTTC. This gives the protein CASSWVSGGNEQFF.

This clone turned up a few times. The CDR3 sequence is CASSPNPGTRGYEQYF. The CDR3 nucleotides are TGTGCCAGCAGTCCGAATCCCGGGACTAGAGGCTACGAGCAGTACTTC. V is TRBV28 and J is TRBJ2-7; 8 bases line up with TRBD2. Germline trimming cut 5 bases from V and 3 bases from J; bases unmatched to any gene: 12. The CDR3 loop spans 16 amino acids. Per the germline V gene, CDR1 is MDHEN and CDR2 is SYDVKM.

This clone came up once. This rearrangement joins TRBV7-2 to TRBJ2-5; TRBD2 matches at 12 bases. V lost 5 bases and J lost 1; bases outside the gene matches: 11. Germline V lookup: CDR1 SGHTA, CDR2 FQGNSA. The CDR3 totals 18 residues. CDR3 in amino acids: CASSRGRLAGVLQETQYF. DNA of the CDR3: TGTGCCAGCAGCAGAGGGCGACTAGCGGGGGTCCTCCAAGAGACCCAGTACTTC.

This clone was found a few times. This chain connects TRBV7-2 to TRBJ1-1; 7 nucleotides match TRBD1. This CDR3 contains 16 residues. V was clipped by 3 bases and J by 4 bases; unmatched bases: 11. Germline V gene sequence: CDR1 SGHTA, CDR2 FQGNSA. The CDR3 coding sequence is TGTGCCAGCAGCTTGGACCCGACAGGGACAAGCACTGAAGCTTTCTTT. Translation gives CASSLDPTGTSTEAFF.

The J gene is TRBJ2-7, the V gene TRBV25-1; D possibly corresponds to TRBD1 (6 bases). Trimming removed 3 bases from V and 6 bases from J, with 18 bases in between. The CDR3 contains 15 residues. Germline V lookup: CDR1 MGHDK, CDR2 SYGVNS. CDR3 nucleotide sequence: TGTGCCAGCAGTGACGCTGTTCTCAACAGGGCCGAGCAGTACTTC. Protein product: CASSDAVLNRAEQYF.

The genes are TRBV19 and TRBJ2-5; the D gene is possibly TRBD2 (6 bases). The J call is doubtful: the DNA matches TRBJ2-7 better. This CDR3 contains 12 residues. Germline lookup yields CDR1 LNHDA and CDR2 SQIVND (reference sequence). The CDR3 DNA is TGTGCCAGTAGTATGGGGACTTACGAGCAGTACTTC. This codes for CASSMGTYEQYF.

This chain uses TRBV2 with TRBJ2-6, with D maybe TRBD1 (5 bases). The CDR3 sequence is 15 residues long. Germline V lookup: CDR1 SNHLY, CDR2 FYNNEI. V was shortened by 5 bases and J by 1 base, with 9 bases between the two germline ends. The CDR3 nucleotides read TGTGCCAGCAGTCCCAGGGTGTCTGGGGCCAACGTCCTGACTTTC. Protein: CASSPRVSGANVLTF.

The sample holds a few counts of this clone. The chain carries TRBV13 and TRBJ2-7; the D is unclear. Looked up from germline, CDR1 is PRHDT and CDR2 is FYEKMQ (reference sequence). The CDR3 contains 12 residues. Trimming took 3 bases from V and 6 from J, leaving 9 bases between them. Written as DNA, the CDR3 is TGTGCCAGCAGCTTTGCGGCTTCCGAGCAGTACTTC. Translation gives CASSFAASEQYF.